These T cell receptor beta chains were read from a single sample in a study of T cells in Graves' hyperthyroidism and ophthalmopathy. MiXCR, run by TCRdb on the multiplex PCR reads, gives a single entry per CDR3 protein. Here the sample spans hundreds of thousands of distinct CDR3 sequences, 15% being singletons. Sequenced material: blood. These receptors originate from a young woman with Graves' hyperthyroidism. Both conserved end residues are part of each CDR3. Fields, in order: J gene, V gene, D gene, clone size, CDR3 DNA, CDR3 protein. D genes are given only for firm matches. The size of a clone is reported for some rows only, either as once, few or many, or as a class for expanded clones.

J gene: TRBJ2-3
V gene: TRBV9
D gene: TRBD2
clone size: .
CDR3 DNA: TGTGCCAGCAGCGTAGTTGCGGGAGGGAGCACAGATACGCAGTATTTT
CDR3 protein: CASSVVAGGSTDTQYF

J gene: TRBJ1-5
V gene: TRBV28
D gene: TRBD1
clone size: .
CDR3 DNA: TGTGCCAGCCTGGGACAGGGGAGCAATCAGCCCCAGCATTTT
CDR3 protein: CASLGQGSNQPQHF

J gene: TRBJ2-1
V gene: TRBV7-2
D gene: TRBD2
clone size: .
CDR3 DNA: TGTGCCAGCAGTCGCCGACTAGCGGAGGGGGGTGAGCAGTTCTTC
CDR3 protein: CASSRRLAEGGEQFF

J gene: TRBJ2-3
V gene: TRBV28
D gene: TRBD2
clone size: many
CDR3 DNA: TGTGCCAGCAGTTTTCGCGGGAGAGGAACAGATACGCAGTATTTT
CDR3 protein: CASSFRGRGTDTQYF

J gene: TRBJ2-3
V gene: TRBV6-5
D gene: TRBD1
clone size: many
CDR3 DNA: TGTGCCAGCAGTTATAAACATAGGACAGGGGACACAGATACGCAGTATTTT
CDR3 protein: CASSYKHRTGDTDTQYF

J gene: TRBJ2-2
V gene: TRBV18
D gene: TRBD2
clone size: many
CDR3 DNA: TGTGCCAGCTCACCTGTCGTAGCGGGAGGAAACACCGGGGAGCTGTTTTTT
CDR3 protein: CASSPVVAGGNTGELFF

J gene: TRBJ2-3
V gene: TRBV3-1
D gene: .
clone size: few
CDR3 DNA: TGTGCCAGCAGCCTTTATCCCGAGCGGAGCACAGATACGCAGTATTTT
CDR3 protein: CASSLYPERSTDTQYF

J gene: TRBJ2-5
V gene: TRBV12-3/TRBV12-4
D gene: TRBD2
clone size: .
CDR3 DNA: TGTGCCAGCAGTTTCTTGCGGGGGAGGGAGGCCCAGTACTTC
CDR3 protein: CASSFLRGREAQYF

J gene: TRBJ2-7
V gene: TRBV4-1
D gene: .
clone size: many
CDR3 DNA: TGCGCCAGCAGCCAAGGTGGCGGGCGTCAAGAGAACCCCTACGAGCAGTACTTC
CDR3 protein: CASSQGGGRQENPYEQYF

J gene: TRBJ1-2
V gene: TRBV30
D gene: .
clone size: many
CDR3 DNA: TGTGCCTGGAGTCCAGGACTGAGCTATGGCTACACCTTC
CDR3 protein: CAWSPGLSYGYTF

J gene: TRBJ2-7
V gene: TRBV6-1
D gene: .
clone size: .
CDR3 DNA: TGTGCCAGCAGGCACGACAACTACGAGCAGTACTTC
CDR3 protein: CASRHDNYEQYF

J gene: TRBJ2-1
V gene: TRBV29-1
D gene: TRBD1
clone size: .
CDR3 DNA: TGCAGCGTTGAATCTGGTTCCGGGACAGGGGTCCTCAATGAGCAGTTCTTC
CDR3 protein: CSVESGSGTGVLNEQFF

J gene: TRBJ2-5
V gene: TRBV9
D gene: .
clone size: few
CDR3 DNA: TGTGCCAGCAGCGTAAAACAGGGACGCTTTGAGACCCAGTACTTC
CDR3 protein: CASSVKQGRFETQYF

J gene: TRBJ2-1
V gene: TRBV28
D gene: TRBD2
clone size: many
CDR3 DNA: TGTGCCAGCAGTCTCTCTAGCGGGGGGAATGAGCAGTTCTTC
CDR3 protein: CASSLSSGGNEQFF

J gene: TRBJ1-5
V gene: TRBV3-1
D gene: TRBD1
clone size: many
CDR3 DNA: TGTGCCAGCAGCCAATCCGGGACAGGGGGCCCTCAGCCCCAGCATTTT
CDR3 protein: CASSQSGTGGPQPQHF

J gene: TRBJ2-2
V gene: TRBV18
D gene: .
clone size: many
CDR3 DNA: TGTGCCAGCTCACCACGGACCGAGACCGGGGAGCTGTTTTTT
CDR3 protein: CASSPRTETGELFF

J gene: TRBJ2-7
V gene: TRBV6-1
D gene: TRBD2
clone size: .
CDR3 DNA: TGTGCCAGCAGCGTCAAGCGGGAGGGCCGTGGAGAGCAGTACTTC
CDR3 protein: CASSVKREGRGEQYF

J gene: TRBJ1-1
V gene: TRBV5-4
D gene: .
clone size: .
CDR3 DNA: TGTGCCAGCAGCTTTGGGGGGAGCTTAAGCGGCACTGAAGCTTTCTTT
CDR3 protein: CASSFGGSLSGTEAFF

J gene: TRBJ2-5
V gene: TRBV3-1
D gene: .
clone size: many
CDR3 DNA: TGTGCCAGCAGCCAAGATAGCGGAGCGGAGACCCAGTACTTC
CDR3 protein: CASSQDSGAETQYF

J gene: TRBJ2-3
V gene: TRBV28
D gene: .
clone size: .
CDR3 DNA: TGTGCCAGCGGGTATAGCACAGATACGCAGTATTTT
CDR3 protein: CASGYSTDTQYF

J gene: TRBJ2-5
V gene: TRBV28
D gene: .
clone size: many
CDR3 DNA: TGTGCCAGCAGCAAAAGGGGGACGGGGGGTGGAGAGACCCAGTACTTC
CDR3 protein: CASSKRGTGGGETQYF

J gene: TRBJ2-3
V gene: TRBV20-1
D gene: .
clone size: few
CDR3 DNA: TGCAGTGCCTTACCAGAAAGCACAGATACGCAGTATTTT
CDR3 protein: CSALPESTDTQYF

J gene: TRBJ1-5
V gene: TRBV20-1
D gene: TRBD1
clone size: few
CDR3 DNA: TGCAGCATAGTCGACAGGGGAGGCAATCAGCCCCAGCATTTT
CDR3 protein: CSIVDRGGNQPQHF

J gene: TRBJ1-4
V gene: TRBV6-1
D gene: .
clone size: .
CDR3 DNA: TGTGCCAGCAAATGGTCGAGGGGCGGCCCTAATGAAAAACTGTTTTTT
CDR3 protein: CASKWSRGGPNEKLFF

J gene: TRBJ1-1
V gene: TRBV6-2/TRBV6-3
D gene: .
clone size: once
CDR3 DNA: TGTGCCAGCAGTTCCGGGGGGGCCGAGAACACTGAAGCTTTCTTT
CDR3 protein: CASSSGGAENTEAFF

J gene: TRBJ1-6
V gene: TRBV3-1
D gene: TRBD1
clone size: few
CDR3 DNA: TGTGCCAGCAGCCGGACAGGGATGGTCGGGTATAATTCACCCCTCCACTTT
CDR3 protein: CASSRTGMVGYNSPLHF

J gene: TRBJ2-5
V gene: TRBV6-2/TRBV6-3
D gene: TRBD1
clone size: many
CDR3 DNA: TGTGCCAGCAGCAAAACAGGGGGTCAAGAGACCCAGTACTTC
CDR3 protein: CASSKTGGQETQYF

J gene: TRBJ1-5
V gene: TRBV6-1
D gene: .
clone size: .
CDR3 DNA: TGTGCCAGCAGTGGCCAAACAGGGCGTTTCAATCAGCCCCAGCATTTT
CDR3 protein: CASSGQTGRFNQPQHF

J gene: TRBJ1-4
V gene: TRBV7-9
D gene: .
clone size: .
CDR3 DNA: TGTGCCAGCGGGGGGCAGGGAGGTGAAAAACTGTTTTTT
CDR3 protein: CASGGQGGEKLFF

J gene: TRBJ1-2
V gene: TRBV10-3
D gene: TRBD1
clone size: .
CDR3 DNA: TGTGCCATCAGTGAAACTAGGACAGGAGGGGGTGGCTACACCTTC
CDR3 protein: CAISETRTGGGGYTF

J gene: TRBJ2-1
V gene: TRBV7-2
D gene: .
clone size: many
CDR3 DNA: TGTGCCAGCAGCCCCACCGACCAGAACCTCAACAATGAGCAGTTCTTC
CDR3 protein: CASSPTDQNLNNEQFF

J gene: TRBJ2-5
V gene: TRBV10-3
D gene: .
clone size: many
CDR3 DNA: TGTGCCATCAGTGAGGGATGGCAAGAGACCCAGTACTTC
CDR3 protein: CAISEGWQETQYF

J gene: TRBJ2-7
V gene: TRBV28
D gene: .
clone size: many
CDR3 DNA: TGTGCCAGCAGTCCTCCAGGGACGGGGGACTACGAGCAGTACTTC
CDR3 protein: CASSPPGTGDYEQYF

J gene: TRBJ1-6
V gene: TRBV20-1
D gene: TRBD1
clone size: few
CDR3 DNA: TGCAGTGCCCGAGGACAGGGGAATTCACCCCTCCACTTT
CDR3 protein: CSARGQGNSPLHF

J gene: TRBJ2-1
V gene: TRBV3-1
D gene: TRBD2
clone size: many
CDR3 DNA: TGTGCCAGCAGCCAAGCGGGGGGGAATGAGCAGTTCTTC
CDR3 protein: CASSQAGGNEQFF

J gene: TRBJ2-1
V gene: TRBV5-1
D gene: TRBD1
clone size: many
CDR3 DNA: TGCGCCAGCAGGACAGGGTTCGTCAATGAGCAGTTCTTC
CDR3 protein: CASRTGFVNEQFF

J gene: TRBJ2-3
V gene: TRBV7-2
D gene: .
clone size: .
CDR3 DNA: TGTGCCAGCAGTAGCCCGGGATTTGACACAGATACGCAGTATTTT
CDR3 protein: CASSSPGFDTDTQYF

J gene: TRBJ1-1
V gene: TRBV20-1
D gene: TRBD1
clone size: many
CDR3 DNA: TGCAGTGCTCCTCGGGACAGGGGAACTGAAGCTTTCTTT
CDR3 protein: CSAPRDRGTEAFF

J gene: TRBJ2-5
V gene: TRBV25-1
D gene: .
clone size: few
CDR3 DNA: TGTGCCAGCAGTGAACGGGGAAGGGAGACCCAGTACTTC
CDR3 protein: CASSERGRETQYF

J gene: TRBJ2-3
V gene: TRBV27
D gene: .
clone size: many
CDR3 DNA: TGTGCCAGCAGGATCACAGATACGCAGTATTTT
CDR3 protein: CASRITDTQYF

J gene: TRBJ2-1
V gene: TRBV3-1
D gene: .
clone size: .
CDR3 DNA: TGTGCCAGCAGCCACCTAGCAGGATACAATGAGCAGTCCTTC
CDR3 protein: CASSHLAGYNEQSF

J gene: TRBJ2-7
V gene: TRBV19
D gene: TRBD1
clone size: few
CDR3 DNA: TGTGCCAGTAGCGGGACAGGAACCCTCTACGAGCAGTACTTC
CDR3 protein: CASSGTGTLYEQYF

J gene: TRBJ1-1
V gene: TRBV6-7
D gene: .
clone size: .
CDR3 DNA: TGTGCCAGCACACACCAGGCAAAAGCTTTCTTT
CDR3 protein: CASTHQAKAFF

J gene: TRBJ2-1
V gene: TRBV20-1
D gene: TRBD2
clone size: .
CDR3 DNA: TGCAGTGCTAGATCGTCCGTGGCTAGCGGGTACAATGAGCAGTTCTTC
CDR3 protein: CSARSSVASGYNEQFF

J gene: TRBJ1-2
V gene: TRBV9
D gene: .
clone size: few
CDR3 DNA: TGTGCCAGCAGCGTAGACGGATCCTATGGCTACACCTTC
CDR3 protein: CASSVDGSYGYTF

J gene: TRBJ1-1
V gene: TRBV20-1
D gene: .
clone size: .
CDR3 DNA: TGCAGTGCTAGAGATTCTGAGACGAACACTGAAGCTTTCTTT
CDR3 protein: CSARDSETNTEAFF

J gene: TRBJ1-5
V gene: TRBV19
D gene: .
clone size: .
CDR3 DNA: TGTGCCAGTAGTATTGGATCATGGGCCAATCAGCCCCAGCATTTT
CDR3 protein: CASSIGSWANQPQHF

J gene: TRBJ2-7
V gene: TRBV20-1
D gene: TRBD2
clone size: once
CDR3 DNA: TGCAGTGCGATCGGGCGGGAGGGCTACGAGCAGTACTTC
CDR3 protein: CSAIGREGYEQYF

J gene: TRBJ2-6
V gene: TRBV10-3
D gene: .
clone size: many
CDR3 DNA: TGTGCCATCACTAGTCCTGGGGCCAACGTCCTGACTTTC
CDR3 protein: CAITSPGANVLTF

J gene: TRBJ2-7
V gene: TRBV12-3/TRBV12-4
D gene: .
clone size: .
CDR3 DNA: TGTGCCAGCAGTTTCACGACGGATTCCTACGAGCAGTACTTC
CDR3 protein: CASSFTTDSYEQYF

J gene: TRBJ1-2
V gene: TRBV9
D gene: .
clone size: .
CDR3 DNA: TGTGCCAGCAGCGTAGGGGGGGTACCTAACTATGACTACACCTTC
CDR3 protein: CASSVGGVPNYDYTF

J gene: TRBJ1-3
V gene: TRBV20-1
D gene: .
clone size: many
CDR3 DNA: TGCAGTGCTCTACTACCCAGGACTGGAAACACCATATATTTT
CDR3 protein: CSALLPRTGNTIYF

J gene: TRBJ2-2
V gene: TRBV9
D gene: TRBD2
clone size: .
CDR3 DNA: TGTGCCAGCAGCGACCCTAGCGGGAGGGCGGACACCGGGGAGCTGTTTTTT
CDR3 protein: CASSDPSGRADTGELFF

J gene: TRBJ2-1
V gene: TRBV11-2
D gene: TRBD2
clone size: few
CDR3 DNA: TGTGCCAGCAGCTCCCCCGGGACTAGCGGGGGGCTGGGTTACAATGAGCAGTTCTTC
CDR3 protein: CASSSPGTSGGLGYNEQFF

J gene: TRBJ1-1
V gene: TRBV20-1
D gene: .
clone size: few
CDR3 DNA: TGCACCCCGGTGGGGAACACTGAAGCTTTCTTT
CDR3 protein: CTPVGNTEAFF

J gene: TRBJ2-5
V gene: TRBV3-1
D gene: TRBD2
clone size: many
CDR3 DNA: TGTGCCAGCAGCCACCTCCGCCGGGAGGCCTTGGATGAGACCCAGTACTTC
CDR3 protein: CASSHLRREALDETQYF

J gene: TRBJ2-7
V gene: TRBV11-2
D gene: .
clone size: many
CDR3 DNA: TGTGCCAGCAGCATGAGCGCCGCCTACGAGCAGTACTTC
CDR3 protein: CASSMSAAYEQYF

J gene: TRBJ2-7
V gene: TRBV5-6
D gene: .
clone size: few
CDR3 DNA: TGTGCCAGCAACCGACACCTACCAGGGGCTCGGCACGAGCAGTACTTC
CDR3 protein: CASNRHLPGARHEQYF

J gene: TRBJ2-1
V gene: TRBV6-1
D gene: TRBD2
clone size: many
CDR3 DNA: TGTGCCAGCAGTTCGACTAGCGGGAGGGCCATAGACAATGAGCAGTTCTTC
CDR3 protein: CASSSTSGRAIDNEQFF